This T cell receptor (beta chain) was found in a study of blood T cell repertoires in COVID-19 (dated by TCRdb to about 2020). Broadly, across the study: Samples covering the acute and convalescent phases of COVID-19 were provided by collaborators in the United States, Italy and Spain. Where available, HLA class I and class II types were obtained from metadata supplied by the sample provider rather than from assay-based typing. Deeply sampled blood TCRbeta repertoires from subjects exposed to, actively infected with, or recovered from COVID-19 were included in the dataset. The prospective study material was composed of cDNA or gDNA derived from T cells, B-cell-depleted T cells, or PBMCs. A freely available public database, intended as a resource for researchers studying the immune response to SARS-CoV-2, is where the repertoires were released. Samples were obtained from the ongoing ImmuneRACE study (first 160 participants) and from about 1,300 subjects provided by 6 global collaborators. A de-identified subject ID, COVID-19 status, age in years and sex were almost always included in the sample metadata. Results and caveats for the whole study, not just this receptor: Clinical and demographic metadata were provided uncurated, with the amount varying by source and participant.

TCRbeta CDR3 regions were amplified from genomic DNA using the immunoSEQ Assay, a bias-controlled multiplex PCR. The source study handled its data this way. Nucleated cell counts per sample were estimated from amplification of reference gene primers within the assay. Sequence reads were collapsed and filtered to measure the absolute abundance of every unique TCRbeta CDR3 rearrangement. Productive Simpson clonality was computed per sample as the square root of Simpson's diversity index over productive rearrangements. TCRdb carries this immuneACCESS record with in-frame sequences only. Its versions omit some clonotypes, under half of them owing to an unresolved V gene in the studies checked, with the rest unexplained. Clonal size and the V and J genes are those of that table, whereas D and trimming came from the DNA. The sample includes around 100,000 clones, with around 84% observed a single time. The top ten clonotypes cover 2.1% of the sample.

The collaborating institutions used their own protocols to collect whole blood in K2EDTA tubes. For TCRbeta analysis, collaborator samples were shipped as frozen whole blood, as isolated PBMCs, or as DNA extracted from either sample type. Regarding this clone: Its antigen remains unidentified. There are no base qualities to consult, and no much larger clone falls within one base.

The CDR3 sequence holds 18 residues, the cysteine and phenylalanine included. The entry retains the CDR3 DNA only, 54 bases that are in frame from base 1. V trim: 1 base; J trim: 0 bases; unmatched bases: 6. The germline V gene (reference sequence) yields SEHNR for CDR1 and FQNEAQ for CDR2. The sample was peripheral blood. The chain couples TRBV7-9 to TRBJ2-3; TRBD2 fits 11 bases in the junction. This receptor was obtained from a human donor in a cohort sampled during active COVID-19. Read as DNA, the sequence is TGTGCCAGCAGCTTAGTCGTGACTAGCGGGATCAGCACAGATACGCAGTATTTT. Its protein reads: CASSLVVTSGISTDTQYF.